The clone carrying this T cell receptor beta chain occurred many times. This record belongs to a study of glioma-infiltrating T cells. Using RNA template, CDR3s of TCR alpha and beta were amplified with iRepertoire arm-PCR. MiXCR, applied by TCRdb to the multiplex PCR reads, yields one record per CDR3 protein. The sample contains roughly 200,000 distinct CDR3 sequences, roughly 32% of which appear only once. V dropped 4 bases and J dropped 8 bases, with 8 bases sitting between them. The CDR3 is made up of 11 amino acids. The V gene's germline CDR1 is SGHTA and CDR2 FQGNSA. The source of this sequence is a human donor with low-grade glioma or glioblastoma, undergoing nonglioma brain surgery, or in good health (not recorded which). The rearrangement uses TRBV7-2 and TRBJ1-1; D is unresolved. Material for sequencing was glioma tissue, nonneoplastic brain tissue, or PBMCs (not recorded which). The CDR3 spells CASSSDLEAFF. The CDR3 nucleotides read TGTGCCAGCAGCTCGGACCTGGAAGCTTTCTTT.